These 32 T cell receptor beta chains were all obtained from the same sample, sequenced in a study of Graves' ophthalmopathy and Graves' hyperthyroidism. CDR3 regions of TCR beta were amplified from RNA transcripts. HTBI-primed RT-PCR formed the first round, and a multiplex PCR formed the second. A single record per CDR3 protein comes from TCRdb applying MiXCR to the multiplex PCR reads. Of 150,000 or so distinct CDR3 sequences in the sample, approximately 40% were seen once. Specimen: peripheral blood. The receptors originated from a man aged 25 to 45 with Graves' ophthalmopathy.

This clonotype was recorded many times. CDR3 bases: TGTGCCAGCAGCCTGGGACAGATTCCAGGTCAGCCCCAGCATTTT. Its translation is CASSLGQIPGQPQHF. The V gene is TRBV6-2 or TRBV6-3, the J gene TRBJ1-5, with 7 bases matching TRBD1. Germline lookup yields CDR1 MNHEY and CDR2 SVGEGT. The CDR3 is made up of 15 amino acids. J lost 6 bases, V lost 6 bases, and 11 bases had no gene match.

The chain recombines TRBV7-2 with TRBJ2-6; D uncertain. Germline lookup yields CDR1 SGHTA and CDR2 FQGNSA. CDR3 length equals 17 residues. Trimming removed 0 bases at V and 0 bases at J, with 9 bases between. The CDR3 nucleotides read TGTGCCAGCAGCTTAGCCCGCACAACCTCTGGGGCCAACGTCCTGACTTTC. Its protein product is CASSLARTTSGANVLTF. Combining the CDR3 with reference TRBV7-2 and TRBJ2-6 gives the whole variable domain GAGVSQSPSNKVTEKGKDVELRCDPISGHTALYWYRQSLGQGLEFLIYFQGNSAPDKSGLPSDRFSAERTGGSVSTLTIQRTQQEDSAVYLCASSLARTTSGANVLTFGAGSRLTVL.

This chain joins TRBV28 and TRBJ2-4; D possibly corresponds to TRBD1 (5 bases). The DNA end is a closer match to TRBJ1-2, so the J assignment may be wrong. This CDR3 is built from 16 residues. Germline lookup yields CDR1 MDHEN and CDR2 SYDVKM. CDR3: CASSLDGGTTEYGYTF. The DNA of the CDR3 is TGTGCCAGCAGCCTAGATGGGGGAACAACGGAATATGGCTACACCTTC.

This clonotype was seen at least ten times. The CDR3 loop reads CASSSGGQPQHF. CDR3 in DNA: TGTGCCAGCAGCTCGGGGGGGCAGCCCCAGCATTTT. This sequence joins TRBV7-2 and TRBJ1-5, with D tentatively TRBD1 (5 bases). Germline V lookup: CDR1 SGHTA, CDR2 FQGNSA. V lost 4 bases and J 7 bases, leaving 8 bases between the germline ends. This CDR3 has 12 amino acids.

This clonotype was counted at least ten times. The chain carries TRBV12-5 and TRBJ1-1; TRBD1 agrees at 10 bases. CDR3 size: 14 residues. Germline V gives CDR1 LGHNT, CDR2 FRNRAP. V shed 1 base and J 5 bases; nucleotides not matched to a gene: 1. CDR3 nucleotides: TGTGCTAGTGGTTTGGGGACAGGGGGGACTGAAGCTTTCTTT. Protein sequence: CASGLGTGGTEAFF.

This clonotype was counted at least ten times. The rearrangement joins TRBV6-5 to TRBJ2-5; TRBD1 aligns across 8 bases. With 0 bases clipped from V and 4 bases from J, the junction kept 10 bases outside the gene matches. Germline lookup yields CDR1 MNHEY and CDR2 SVGAGI. CDR3 length: 17 residues. The CDR3 DNA sequence: TGTGCCAGCAGTTACTCAGGACAGGGAGGAATTGGAGAGACCCAGTACTTC. This gives the protein CASSYSGQGGIGETQYF.

In this sample, this clonotype turned up many times. This chain connects TRBV12-3 or TRBV12-4 to TRBJ2-5; 10 nucleotides align to TRBD1. J lost 5 bases, V lost 3 bases, and 6 bases had no gene match. The CDR3 spans 15 residues. CDR3 nucleotides: TGTGCCAGCAGTTTCGGGACAGGGGATCGGGAGACCCAGTACTTC. Its translation is CASSFGTGDRETQYF.

V usage is TRBV6-2 or TRBV6-3 and J usage is TRBJ1-1; 8 bases agree with TRBD1. Germline CDR1 and CDR2: MNHEY and SVGEGT. CDR3 size: 12 residues. With V trimmed by 4 bases and J by 6 bases, 1 base remained unmatched. The CDR3 here is CASSLTGAEAFF. The CDR3 nucleotides read TGTGCCAGCAGTTTGACAGGGGCTGAAGCTTTCTTT.

The sample holds many counts of this clonotype. The gene calls are TRBV7-9 and TRBJ2-7; possibly TRBD2 for D (6 bases). CDR1 SEHNR and CDR2 FQNEAQ come from the germline V gene (reference sequence). V was clipped by 5 bases and J by 4 bases, with 18 bases between them. The CDR3 totals 15 residues. The CDR3, as DNA: TGTGCCAGCAGCCCCCGGCGGAGCGGGCCATACGAGCAGTACTTC. It translates to CASSPRRSGPYEQYF.

This clonotype appeared a single time. The rearrangement joins TRBV24-1 to TRBJ1-1; unclear D gene. Trimming pared 0 bases from V and 3 bases from J, leaving 10 bases between. This CDR3 spans 15 amino acids. CDR1 and CDR2 (germline): KGHDR, SFDVKD. The chain's CDR3 is CATSDLLDGDTEAFF. The CDR3 nucleotides read TGTGCCACCAGTGATTTGCTGGACGGAGACACTGAAGCTTTCTTT.

This clonotype occurred many times. This chain joins TRBV28 and TRBJ1-5; possibly TRBD1 for D (5 bases). Germline-derived CDR1 and CDR2 are MDHEN and SYDVKM. This CDR3 contains 15 residues. V was trimmed by 6 bases and J by 0 bases, leaving 12 bases between them. In nucleotides, the CDR3 is TGTGCCAGCAGCCCGCGACAGACTAGCAATCAGCCCCAGCATTTT. Amino acids: CASSPRQTSNQPQHF.

The rearrangement joins TRBV7-2 to TRBJ2-5; no clear D gene. CDR1 is SGHTA, CDR2 FQGNSA, per germline. The CDR3 runs to 14 residues. Between the trimmed V and J ends, which lost 1 base and 3 bases, there was a span of 9 bases. The CDR3 loop reads CASSLGAREETQYF. The CDR3 DNA reads TGTGCCAGCAGCTTAGGAGCTCGGGAAGAGACCCAGTACTTC.

The chain carries TRBV12-3 or TRBV12-4 and TRBJ2-7, with a possible D match to TRBD1 (5 bases). The CDR3 sequence is 16 residues long. Trimming left V 5 bases short and J 5 bases short, with 22 bases between. CDR3 sequence (DNA): TGTGCCAGCAGTCCGCCGACAGTTATCCCGCCAAACGAGCAGTACTTC. Its protein is CASSPPTVIPPNEQYF.

This clonotype was seen at least ten times. The CDR3 DNA follows: TGTGCCAGCACGCCCTTGCTGATGAACACTGAAGCTTTCTTT. This translates into CASTPLLMNTEAFF. This chain connects TRBV6-1 to TRBJ1-1; no clear D gene. This CDR3 has 14 amino acids. The germline V gene has CDR1 MNHNS and CDR2 SASEGT. Trimming stripped 7 bases from V and 0 bases from J, with 12 bases between.

The sample holds a few counts of this clonotype. This chain connects TRBV12-3 or TRBV12-4 to TRBJ1-1; 7 nucleotides match TRBD1. The CDR3 runs 13 residues. The V and J ends lost 5 bases and 8 bases, in that order; junction bases with no gene match: 8. The CDR3 loop is CASSPRQGLEAFF. DNA of the CDR3: TGTGCCAGCAGTCCCCGACAGGGACTCGAAGCTTTCTTT.

This clonotype was detected many times. The chain joins TRBV30 to TRBJ1-1; D is ambiguous. The CDR3 is 13 residues long. The germline V and J ends were trimmed by 0 bases and 4 bases, with 9 bases remaining between them. Germline loops: CDR1 GTSNPN, CDR2 SVGIG (reference sequence). The CDR3 DNA is TGTGCCTGGAGTGTAGTGGGAGGCACTGAAGCTTTCTTT. It yields the protein CAWSVVGGTEAFF.

This clonotype was observed many times. This chain connects TRBV30 to TRBJ1-5; D remains ambiguous. The CDR3 is 15 amino acids. The ends were cut back, 3 bases at V and 10 bases at J, with 22 bases in the middle. CDR1 GTSNPN and CDR2 SVGIG come from the germline V gene (reference sequence). CDR3 in DNA: TGTGCCTGGAGGAATGGGGATTTGATCACTCACCCCCAGCATTTT. It codes for CAWRNGDLITHPQHF.

This clonotype was recorded many times. The chain links TRBV28 to TRBJ2-2, with 8 bases matching TRBD2. V lost 4 bases and J lost 7; bases outside the gene matches: 11. The CDR3 consists of 16 residues. Germline V gene lookup returns CDR1 MDHEN and CDR2 SYDVKM. The CDR3 reads CASSSQGLVEVGELFF. The CDR3 DNA is TGTGCCAGCAGTTCCCAGGGACTAGTGGAGGTCGGGGAGCTGTTTTTT.

The genes are TRBV6-5 and TRBJ1-2; D is possibly TRBD1 (5 bases). The length of the CDR3 is 15 residues. The germline CDR1 and CDR2 sequences are MNHEY and SVGAGI. The V end lost 2 bases, the J end lost 6 bases, and 16 bases lay between the germline ends. The CDR3 loop reads CASSYDPRGSDGYTF. CDR3 DNA: TGTGCCAGCAGTTACGATCCTCGGGGGTCAGATGGCTACACCTTC.

At least ten counts were recorded for this clonotype. V is TRBV6-1 and J is TRBJ2-7; weak D call: TRBD2 (5 bases). This CDR3 region has 14 residues. The V end was cut by 6 bases, the J end by 2 bases, with 14 bases between. Germline V gene sequence: CDR1 MNHNS, CDR2 SASEGT. CDR3 sequence: CASRGPGETYEQYF. The CDR3 DNA is TGTGCCAGCAGGGGCCCCGGGGAAACCTACGAGCAGTACTTC.

This clonotype was counted at least ten times. The chain uses TRBV12-3 or TRBV12-4 and TRBJ1-2; TRBD1 matches 7 bases. With 6 bases clipped from V and 2 bases from J, the junction kept 9 bases outside the gene matches. This CDR3 spans 15 amino acids. Here the CDR3 reads CASRQGTIPNYGYTF. DNA of the CDR3: TGTGCCAGCAGACAGGGGACCATACCAAACTATGGCTACACCTTC.

This clonotype was seen repeatedly, ten times or more. V is TRBV6-2 or TRBV6-3 and J is TRBJ1-2, with unresolved D. Per germline, CDR1 MNHEY and CDR2 SVGEGT. Trimming removed 6 bases from V and 6 bases from J, with 11 bases in between. The CDR3 totals 12 residues. The CDR3 sequence: CASSPVLDGYTF. In DNA form, the CDR3 reads TGTGCCAGCAGCCCCGTGTTGGATGGCTACACCTTC.

This clonotype was picked up many times. The V and J genes are TRBV5-1 and TRBJ2-4; 9 bases map to TRBD2. The CDR3 contains 14 residues. CDR1 and CDR2 from the germline V gene are SGHRS and YFSETQ. The V gene end was trimmed by 5 bases and the J gene end by 7 bases; junction bases not matched to a gene: 7. CDR3: CASRRATSGNIQYF. CDR3 DNA sequence: TGCGCCAGCAGACGGGCTACTAGCGGGAACATTCAGTACTTC. The entire variable domain, with the rest obtained from reference TRBV5-1 and TRBJ2-4, is as follows: KAGVTQTPRYLIKTRGQQVTLSCSPISGHRSVSWYQQTPGQGLQFLFEYFSETQRNKGNFPGRFSGRQFSNSRSEMNVSTLELGDSALYLCASRRATSGNIQYFGAGTRLSVL.

This clonotype was counted once. The CDR3, as DNA: TGTGCCAGCAGTCCGGTTACCATGAACACTGAAGCTTTCTTT. The encoded protein is CASSPVTMNTEAFF. This sequence joins TRBV12-3 or TRBV12-4 and TRBJ1-1; D remains unclear. Trimming pared 5 bases from V and 0 bases from J, leaving 10 bases between. This CDR3 region has 14 residues.

This chain links TRBV6-1 with TRBJ1-1, with D uncertain. The ends were cut back, 4 bases at V and 4 bases at J, with 19 bases in the middle. The CDR3 extends over 16 amino acids. Germline V CDR1 and CDR2: MNHNS, SASEGT. In DNA form, the CDR3 reads TGTGCCAGCAGTGCTCCACCCGGGGTTTTGGGCACTGAAGCTTTCTTT. Its protein product is CASSAPPGVLGTEAFF.

This clonotype has ten or more counts. The CDR3 sequence is CATSRWQGGTQETQYF. The CDR3 coding sequence is TGTGCCACCAGCAGATGGCAGGGAGGGACCCAAGAGACCCAGTACTTC. The chain has TRBV15 and TRBJ2-5; 7 bases align to TRBD2. Germline assignment: CDR1 LNHNV and CDR2 YYDKDF (reference sequence). With V trimmed by 2 bases and J by 1 base, 7 bases remained unmatched. CDR3 length: 16 residues.

V usage is TRBV7-8 and J usage is TRBJ1-2, with a possible D match to TRBD1 (6 bases). This CDR3 spans 16 amino acids. Germline assignment: CDR1 SGHVS and CDR2 FQNEAQ. Trimming left V 1 base short and J 4 bases short, with 16 bases between. The CDR3 bases are TGTGCCAGCAGCTTAGGTGGGGCGACAGGACGCTATGGCTACACCTTC. It yields the protein CASSLGGATGRYGYTF.

This clonotype was picked up many times. The chain employs TRBV24-1 and TRBJ2-7, with TRBD1 identical over 9 bases. Germline-derived CDR1 and CDR2 are KGHDR and SFDVKD. The CDR3 runs to 17 residues. J lost 4 bases, V lost 4 bases, and 13 bases had no gene match. CDR3 protein: CATSDTGRGTGQYEQYF. The CDR3, as DNA: TGTGCCACCAGTGACACCGGCAGGGGGACAGGGCAATACGAGCAGTACTTC.

This clonotype occurred many times. The chain combines TRBV20-1 with TRBJ1-1, with 7 positions matching TRBD1. The CDR3 runs 13 residues. Germline V gives CDR1 DFQATT, CDR2 SNEGSKA (reference sequence). DNA of the CDR3: TGCACCGCTAACCGGGGACAGAAGTTATCCGCTTTCTTT. Its protein is CTANRGQKLSAFF.

The chain employs TRBV28 and TRBJ2-5, with TRBD1 identical over 9 bases. The ends lost 3 bases at V and 2 bases at J; junction bases unmatched: 4. Germline V gives CDR1 MDHEN, CDR2 SYDVKM. The CDR3 contains 15 residues. CDR3 protein: CASSLDRGQQETQYF. The DNA for the CDR3 is TGTGCCAGCAGTTTGGACAGGGGCCAACAAGAGACCCAGTACTTC.

This clonotype was detected ten times or more. The chain joins TRBV4-1 to TRBJ1-5; unclear D gene. CDR1 is MGHRA and CDR2 is YSYEKL in the germline V gene. Trimming cost V 7 bases and J 1 base, with 14 bases left between them. CDR3 length: 15 residues. As DNA, the CDR3 is TGCGCCAGCACCCCCGGACCCTTGAGCAATCAGCCCCAGCATTTT. This gives the protein CASTPGPLSNQPQHF.

There are many counts of this clonotype. The V gene is TRBV6-2 or TRBV6-3, the J gene TRBJ2-7, with a possible D match to TRBD1 (5 bases). This CDR3 has 13 amino acids. Germline V gene lookup returns CDR1 MNHEY and CDR2 SVGEGT. V was clipped by 3 bases and J by 6 bases, with 12 bases between them. The CDR3 coding sequence is TGTGCCAGCAGTTATCTACAGGAGAGCGAGCAGTACTTC. Translation: CASSYLQESEQYF.